This TCR beta chain originates from a study of CD8+CD57+ T cells in acquired aplastic anemia. Study-level information: The DNA of sorted CD4+ and CD8+ cells averaged 3.2 ug. CD4+ cells from healthy donors averaged approximately 11 million reads.

Study-wide results and caveats: Levels of CD8+ Simpson's diversity were not significantly distinct in patients versus controls. Approximately 30 CD8+ CDR3 sequences were shared between patients and controls.

Germline assignment: CDR1 SGDLS and CDR2 YYNGEE. This CDR3 is built from 15 residues. Deletions cut 5 bases from V and 0 bases from J, with 15 bases between. TCR beta VDJ and CDR3 were profiled, and genomic DNA was the template. TCRdb ran MiXCR on the reads and lists one entry per CDR3 protein. The sample includes hundreds of thousands of distinct CDR3 sequences, roughly 68% of them seen just once. This clonotype was counted at least ten times. Its specificity is not known. Sequenced material: sorted CD4+, CD8+, or CD8+CD57+ T cells (not recorded which) from PBMCs. This sequence was found in a human donor in good health, serving as a control. The chain combines TRBV9 with TRBJ2-7, with D unresolved. The CDR3 loop reads CASSPRVVGSYEQYF. CDR3 nucleotide sequence: TGTGCCAGCAGTCCCCGAGTTGTGGGCTCCTACGAGCAGTACTTC.